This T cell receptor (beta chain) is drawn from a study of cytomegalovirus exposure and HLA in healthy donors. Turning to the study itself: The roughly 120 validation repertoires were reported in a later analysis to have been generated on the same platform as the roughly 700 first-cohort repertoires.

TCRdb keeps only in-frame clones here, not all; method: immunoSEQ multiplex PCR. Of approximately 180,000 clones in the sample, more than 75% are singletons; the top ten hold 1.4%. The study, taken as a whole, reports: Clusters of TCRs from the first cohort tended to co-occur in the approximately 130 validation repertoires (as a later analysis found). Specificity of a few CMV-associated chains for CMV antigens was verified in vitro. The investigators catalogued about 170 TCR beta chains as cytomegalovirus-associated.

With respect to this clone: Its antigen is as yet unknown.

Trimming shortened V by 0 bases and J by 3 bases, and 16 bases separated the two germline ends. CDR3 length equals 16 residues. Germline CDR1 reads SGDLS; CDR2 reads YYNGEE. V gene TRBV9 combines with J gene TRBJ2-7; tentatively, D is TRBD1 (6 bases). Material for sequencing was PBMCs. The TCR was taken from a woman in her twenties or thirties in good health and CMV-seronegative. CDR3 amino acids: CASSVGLRGLLYEQYF. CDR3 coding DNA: TGTGCCAGCAGCGTAGGTCTCAGGGGCCTACTCTACGAGCAGTACTTC.